What follows are 11 T cell receptor beta chains derived from one specimen sequenced in a study of T cell responses to AZD1222 COVID-19 vaccine. The assay was immunoSEQ multiplex PCR, and TCRdb's table has in-frame clones only and misses some. The sample consists of 120,000 or so clones, around 89% of them appearing once. The sample was peripheral blood, taken 28 days after the second AZD1222 dose. Every receptor here comes from an adult who received the AZD1222 COVID-19 vaccine.

The V gene is TRBV3-1 (or the pseudogene TRBV3-2), the J gene TRBJ2-7, with a possible D match to TRBD2 (6 bases). Germline lookup yields CDR1 LGHDT and CDR2 YNNKEL (reference sequence). The CDR3 is 15 residues long. V shed 1 base and J shed 3 bases, with 13 bases lying between them. CDR3 coding DNA: TGTGCCAGCAGCCAAGGTTGGGGAGGCGGCTACGAGCAGTACTTC. It specifies CASSQGWGGGYEQYF.

The chain carries TRBV15 and TRBJ1-3; TRBD1 is a possible D gene (5 bases). This CDR3 has 17 amino acids. The germline V and J ends were trimmed by 1 base and 2 bases, with 15 bases remaining between them. Germline CDR1 and CDR2: LNHNV and YYDKDF (reference sequence). The CDR3, as DNA: TGTGCCACCAGCAGAGTCAAGGGGCTAGGCCCTGGAAACACCATATATTTT. It is translated as CATSRVKGLGPGNTIYF.

The chain couples TRBV18 to TRBJ1-1, with 10 bases matching TRBD1. This CDR3 comprises 14 residues. The J segment lost 3 bases and the V segment lost 4 bases, leaving 2 bases of the junction unmatched. Germline loops: CDR1 KGHSH, CDR2 LQKENI. The CDR3 DNA reads as TGTGCCAGCTCACGGGGACAGGGGTACACTGAAGCTTTCTTT. As protein: CASSRGQGYTEAFF.

The chain joins TRBV14 to TRBJ2-5; D remains unclear. The CDR3 length is 17 residues. V lost 4 bases and J lost 0, with 18 bases in between. Germline CDR1 and CDR2: SGHDN and FVKESK. CDR3: CASSPKNWVWDQETQYF. The CDR3 DNA follows: TGTGCCAGCAGCCCCAAGAATTGGGTTTGGGACCAAGAGACCCAGTACTTC.

The V and J genes are TRBV5-1 and TRBJ2-7; D not certain. Per germline, CDR1 SGHRS and CDR2 YFSETQ. The CDR3 runs 15 residues. Trimming removed 0 bases at V and 3 bases at J, with 13 bases between. The CDR3 loop is CASSLGDQIYYEQYF. CDR3 DNA: TGCGCCAGCAGCTTGGGGGATCAAATTTACTACGAGCAGTACTTC.

The V gene is TRBV7-8, the J gene TRBJ2-7; TRBD1 matches at 8 bases. The CDR3 is 17 amino acids. The V segment lost 5 bases and the J segment 2 bases; nucleotides outside the gene matches: 14. The V gene's germline CDR1 is SGHVS and CDR2 FQNEAQ. Here the CDR3 DNA reads TGTGCCAGCAGCCTCTGGACAGGGACGGGGATTGCCTACGAGCAGTACTTC. This translates into CASSLWTGTGIAYEQYF.

The chain is built from TRBV12-3 or TRBV12-4 and TRBJ2-3; D remains unclear. The ends were cut back, 11 bases at V and 0 bases at J, with 3 bases in the middle. The CDR3 spans 10 residues. The CDR3 loop reads CAGSTDTQYF. As DNA, the CDR3 is TGTGCCGGAAGCACAGATACGCAGTATTTT.

The chain uses TRBV19 and TRBJ2-7; 10 bases match TRBD1. The V gene end was trimmed by 5 bases and the J gene end by 6 bases; junction bases not matched to a gene: 7. The germline V gene encodes CDR1 LNHDA and CDR2 SQIVND (reference sequence). The length of the CDR3 is 14 residues. The CDR3, as DNA: TGTGCCAGTAGTTTCCGGGACAGGGGTACCGAGCAGTACTTC. It is translated as CASSFRDRGTEQYF.

The chain combines TRBV12-5 with TRBJ1-5; D not resolved. Trimming left V 1 base short and J 0 bases short, with 7 bases between. The CDR3 spans 15 residues. Germline lookup yields CDR1 LGHNT and CDR2 FRNRAP. DNA for the CDR3: TGTGCTAGTGGTTTGGGCCACTATAGCAATCAGCCCCAGCATTTT. Residues: CASGLGHYSNQPQHF.

The chain uses TRBV12-3 or TRBV12-4 and TRBJ2-7, with 9 bases matching TRBD1. CDR3 length equals 13 residues. The V segment lost 6 bases and the J segment 6 bases; nucleotides outside the gene matches: 6. The CDR3 region is CASSRMGQGEQYF. CDR3 coding DNA: TGTGCCAGCAGCCGAATGGGACAGGGCGAGCAGTACTTC.

The DNA for the CDR3 is TGTGCCAGCAGTCAAACACCGGCCTCACCCCTCCACTTT. Translation gives CASSQTPASPLHF. This rearrangement joins TRBV28 to TRBJ1-6; D call uncertain. CDR1 is MDHEN and CDR2 is SYDVKM in the germline V gene. The CDR3 runs to 13 residues. V was clipped by 5 bases and J by 10 bases, with 12 bases between them.